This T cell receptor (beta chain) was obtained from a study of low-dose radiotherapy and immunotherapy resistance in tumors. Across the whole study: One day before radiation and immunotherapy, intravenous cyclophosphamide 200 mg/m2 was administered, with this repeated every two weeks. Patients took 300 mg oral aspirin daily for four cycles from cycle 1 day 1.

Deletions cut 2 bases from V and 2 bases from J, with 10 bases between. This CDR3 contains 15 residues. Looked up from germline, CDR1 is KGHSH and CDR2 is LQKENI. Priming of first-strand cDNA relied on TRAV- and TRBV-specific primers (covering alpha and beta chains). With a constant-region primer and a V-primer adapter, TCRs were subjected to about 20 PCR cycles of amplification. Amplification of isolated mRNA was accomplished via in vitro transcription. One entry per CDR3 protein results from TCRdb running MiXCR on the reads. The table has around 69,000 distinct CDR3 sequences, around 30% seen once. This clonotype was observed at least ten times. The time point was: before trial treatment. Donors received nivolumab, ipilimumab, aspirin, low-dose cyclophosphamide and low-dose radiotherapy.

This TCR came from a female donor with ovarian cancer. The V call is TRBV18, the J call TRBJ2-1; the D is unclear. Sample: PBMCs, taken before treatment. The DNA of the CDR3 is TGTGCCAGCTCACCATCCGCGGATCCCTACAATGAGCAGTTCTTC. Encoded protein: CASSPSADPYNEQFF.